A selection of T cell receptor beta chains follows, all from one sample in a study of blood T cell repertoires in COVID-19. Profiled with immunoSEQ multiplex PCR; TCRdb holds only in-frame clones, not every one. The table records 300,000 to 450,000 clones, around 89% of them present only once. Material for sequencing was PBMCs or T cells enriched from blood (not recorded which). The origin of the receptors is a man younger than 35 who had recovered from COVID-19. The CDR3 runs from the conserved cysteine through the conserved F or W. The D gene is left open where the match is weak. Clone sizes are given selectively: once, few, many, or a class where the clone is expanded.

TRBV27,TRBJ1-4,NA,NA,CASSVSTNEKLFF,TGTGCCAGCAGTGTCTCAACTAATGAAAAACTGTTTTTT
TRBV28,TRBJ2-1,NA,NA,CASINSYNEQFF,TGTGCCAGCATTAACAGTTACAATGAGCAGTTCTTC
TRBV2,TRBJ2-4,NA,TRBD2,CASLPGGNIQYF,TGTGCCAGTCTCCCGGGGGGAAACATTCAGTACTTC
TRBV9,TRBJ2-2,NA,NA,CASSVPDTAANTGELFF,TGTGCCAGCAGCGTTCCCGACACAGCCGCGAACACCGGGGAGCTGTTTTTT
TRBV5-4,TRBJ1-6,NA,NA,CASSYPGGTNSPLHF,TGTGCCAGCAGCTACCCCGGAGGAACTAATTCACCCCTCCACTTT
TRBV7-3,TRBJ1-2,NA,NA,CASSLTQGRGGYTF,TGTGCCAGCAGCTTAACGCAAGGGAGGGGTGGCTACACCTTC
TRBV28,TRBJ1-1,NA,TRBD1,CASTRQGARNTEAFF,TGTGCCAGCACCAGACAGGGGGCGCGGAACACTGAAGCTTTCTTT
TRBV19,TRBJ2-5,NA,TRBD2,CARGGEQETQYF,TGTGCCCGGGGGGGGGAACAAGAGACCCAGTACTTC
TRBV29-1,TRBJ1-3,NA,TRBD1,CSVEGQGGNTIYF,TGCAGCGTTGAGGGACAGGGGGGGAACACCATATATTTT
TRBV3-1/TRBV3-2,TRBJ2-2,NA,TRBD2,CASSGLAGTGELFF,TGTGCCAGCAGCGGACTAGCGGGAACCGGGGAGCTGTTTTTT
TRBV2,TRBJ1-1,few,NA,CASSARGGTEAFF,TGTGCCAGCAGTGCACGAGGGGGTACTGAAGCTTTCTTT
TRBV19,TRBJ1-1,NA,TRBD1,CASSIPRGQGNTEAFF,TGTGCCAGTAGTATACCCCGGGGACAGGGGAACACTGAAGCTTTCTTT
TRBV4-1,TRBJ1-4,NA,NA,CASSQESATNEKLFF,TGCGCCAGCAGCCAAGAATCTGCAACTAATGAAAAACTGTTTTTT
TRBV11-1,TRBJ2-1,NA,NA,CASSLQSYQDEQFF,TGTGCCAGCAGCTTACAATCTTACCAGGATGAGCAGTTCTTC
TRBV3-1/TRBV3-2,TRBJ1-2,NA,NA,CASSLYNGQYTYGYTF,TGTGCCAGCAGCCTCTACAACGGACAGTACACCTATGGCTACACCTTC
TRBV30,TRBJ2-3,NA,TRBD1,CAWSLLGRGSADTQYF,TGTGCCTGGTCCCTCCTGGGCAGGGGGAGCGCAGATACGCAGTATTTT
TRBV5-1,TRBJ1-4,once,NA,CASSPDSTNEKLFF,TGCGCCAGCAGCCCGGACAGTACGAATGAAAAACTGTTTTTT
TRBV9,TRBJ2-3,NA,TRBD1,CASSHRGNSDTSTDTQYF,TGTGCCAGCAGCCACAGGGGGAACTCAGATACTAGCACAGATACGCAGTATTTT
TRBV4-2,TRBJ1-1,NA,NA,CASSQVPPVLNTEAFF,TGTGCCAGCAGCCAAGTCCCCCCAGTCTTGAACACTGAAGCTTTCTTT
TRBV3-1/TRBV3-2,TRBJ2-7,NA,NA,CASSQDESGSYEQYF,TGTGCCAGCAGCCAAGATGAAAGCGGGTCCTACGAGCAGTACTTC
TRBV18,TRBJ1-2,NA,TRBD1,CASSPPGTENNYGYTF,TGTGCCAGCTCACCACCGGGGACAGAGAATAACTATGGCTACACCTTC
TRBV7-3,TRBJ2-3,NA,NA,CASSFGPLTDTQYF,TGTGCCAGCAGCTTTGGGCCACTCACAGATACGCAGTATTTT
TRBV6-5,TRBJ2-1,NA,TRBD2,CASSRTSGGNEQFF,TGTGCCAGCAGCCGGACTAGCGGGGGCAATGAGCAGTTCTTC
TRBV18,TRBJ1-2,once,TRBD1,CASSPKGQRYGYTF,TGTGCCAGCTCACCCAAGGGACAGCGCTATGGCTACACCTTC
TRBV11-1,TRBJ1-1,NA,NA,CASRQVTNTEAFF,TGTGCCAGCAGACAGGTTACGAACACTGAAGCTTTCTTT
TRBV5-8,TRBJ2-7,NA,NA,CASSRSGTYEQYF,TGTGCCAGCAGCCGATCCGGGACCTACGAGCAGTACTTC
TRBV5-4,TRBJ2-7,NA,TRBD2,CASSPGLAGGYEQYF,TGTGCCAGCAGCCCCGGACTAGCGGGAGGGTACGAGCAGTACTTC
TRBV7-6,TRBJ1-1,NA,TRBD1,CASSSVSGTGKNTEAFF,TGTGCCAGCAGCTCCGTATCCGGGACAGGGAAGAACACTGAAGCTTTCTTT
TRBV27,TRBJ1-2,NA,NA,CASSGGYGYTF,TGTGCCAGCAGCGGGGGGTATGGCTACACCTTC
TRBV6-5,TRBJ1-1,once,TRBD1,CASSQDRARTEAFF,TGTGCCAGCAGCCAGGACAGGGCGCGGACTGAAGCTTTCTTT
TRBV28,TRBJ2-1,NA,NA,CASSRRTYLGRNYNEQFF,TGTGCCAGCAGTCGGAGAACTTACCTCGGTAGGAATTACAATGAGCAGTTCTTC
TRBV24-1,TRBJ1-2,once,NA,CATNILPPVNRYGYTF,TGTGCCACCAACATACTGCCCCCGGTGAACAGGTATGGCTACACCTTC
TRBV29-1,TRBJ1-3,NA,NA,CSVDGPSGNTIYF,TGCAGCGTTGATGGGCCGTCTGGAAACACCATATATTTT
TRBV29-1,TRBJ2-1,NA,TRBD2,CSARSGNLDEQFF,TGCAGCGCCCGTAGCGGGAATCTAGATGAGCAGTTCTTC
TRBV5-5,TRBJ1-1,NA,NA,CASSPDTEAFF,TGTGCCAGCAGCCCCGACACTGAAGCTTTCTTT
TRBV19,TRBJ2-5,NA,TRBD2,CARLGGAKTQYF,TGTGCCAGACTCGGGGGGGCGAAGACCCAGTACTTC
TRBV6-6,TRBJ2-7,NA,TRBD1,CASSYSTWDSSYEQYF,TGTGCCAGCAGTTACTCCACCTGGGACAGCTCCTACGAGCAGTACTTC
TRBV30,TRBJ2-1,NA,NA,CAWNTKGIGKYNEQFF,TGTGCCTGGAACACTAAAGGCATCGGGAAATACAATGAGCAGTTCTTC
TRBV11-2,TRBJ1-2,NA,NA,CASSLDPLYGYTF,TGTGCCAGCAGCTTAGATCCCCTCTATGGCTACACCTTC
TRBV21-1,TRBJ2-3,NA,NA,CASSKTAGGVPSTDTQYF,TGTGCCAGCAGCAAAACGGCGGGGGGGGTTCCTAGCACAGATACGCAGTATTTT
TRBV5-1,TRBJ2-2,NA,TRBD1,CASSPGQINTGELFF,TGCGCCAGCAGCCCGGGACAGATCAACACCGGGGAGCTGTTTTTT
TRBV18,TRBJ2-7,NA,TRBD1,CASSRGQGAVDEQYF,TGTGCCAGCTCACGGGGACAGGGGGCCGTCGACGAGCAGTACTTC
TRBV5-4,TRBJ1-2,NA,TRBD1,CASSLQGAMYGYTF,TGTGCCAGCAGCTTGCAGGGGGCGATGTATGGCTACACCTTC
TRBV6-4,TRBJ1-1,NA,NA,CASSETGEAEAFF,TGTGCCAGCAGTGAAACGGGAGAAGCTGAAGCTTTCTTT
TRBV19,TRBJ2-7,NA,TRBD2,CASSTLPPGLAAAYEQYF,TGTGCCAGTAGTACTTTACCTCCGGGACTAGCTGCCGCCTACGAGCAGTACTTC
TRBV7-2,TRBJ2-1,NA,TRBD2,CASSLLAGAGYNEQFF,TGTGCCAGCAGCTTATTGGCGGGAGCTGGCTACAATGAGCAGTTCTTC
TRBV7-8,TRBJ1-1,NA,NA,CASSQKHPNTEAFF,TGTGCCAGCAGCCAAAAACACCCGAACACTGAAGCTTTCTTT
TRBV9,TRBJ2-7,once,NA,CASSPSVGAYAYEQYF,TGTGCCAGCAGCCCAAGCGTAGGGGCATATGCCTACGAGCAGTACTTC
TRBV28,TRBJ1-1,NA,TRBD1,CASSSTGIMNTEAFF,TGTGCCAGCAGTTCGACAGGGATCATGAACACTGAAGCTTTCTTT
TRBV29-1,TRBJ2-1,NA,TRBD2,CRDLAGGPQEQFF,TGCAGGGATTTAGCGGGAGGGCCGCAAGAGCAGTTCTTC
TRBV27,TRBJ1-2,NA,NA,CASRLRGGDYGYTF,TGTGCCAGCAGGCTGAGGGGGGGAGACTATGGCTACACCTTC
TRBV9,TRBJ1-1,NA,TRBD1,CASSARQGTNTEAFF,TGTGCCAGCAGCGCTCGACAGGGTACGAACACTGAAGCTTTCTTT
TRBV7-9,TRBJ2-5,NA,NA,CASSPGDRGLQETQYF,TGTGCCAGCAGCCCTGGTGACAGGGGACTACAAGAGACCCAGTACTTC
TRBV4-1,TRBJ1-2,once,TRBD1,CASSRGGGSGNYGYTF,TGCGCCAGCAGCCGAGGAGGGGGCAGCGGCAACTATGGCTACACCTTC
TRBV7-6,TRBJ2-5,NA,NA,CASSPGTSQETQYF,TGTGCCAGCAGCCCTGGGACTTCCCAAGAGACCCAGTACTTC
TRBV7-3,TRBJ1-1,once,NA,CASSENGRTEAFF,TGTGCCAGCAGCGAAAACGGGAGAACTGAAGCTTTCTTT
TRBV5-6,TRBJ1-3,NA,NA,CASSPRQIPGNTIYF,TGTGCCAGCAGCCCCCGACAGATTCCTGGAAACACCATATATTTT